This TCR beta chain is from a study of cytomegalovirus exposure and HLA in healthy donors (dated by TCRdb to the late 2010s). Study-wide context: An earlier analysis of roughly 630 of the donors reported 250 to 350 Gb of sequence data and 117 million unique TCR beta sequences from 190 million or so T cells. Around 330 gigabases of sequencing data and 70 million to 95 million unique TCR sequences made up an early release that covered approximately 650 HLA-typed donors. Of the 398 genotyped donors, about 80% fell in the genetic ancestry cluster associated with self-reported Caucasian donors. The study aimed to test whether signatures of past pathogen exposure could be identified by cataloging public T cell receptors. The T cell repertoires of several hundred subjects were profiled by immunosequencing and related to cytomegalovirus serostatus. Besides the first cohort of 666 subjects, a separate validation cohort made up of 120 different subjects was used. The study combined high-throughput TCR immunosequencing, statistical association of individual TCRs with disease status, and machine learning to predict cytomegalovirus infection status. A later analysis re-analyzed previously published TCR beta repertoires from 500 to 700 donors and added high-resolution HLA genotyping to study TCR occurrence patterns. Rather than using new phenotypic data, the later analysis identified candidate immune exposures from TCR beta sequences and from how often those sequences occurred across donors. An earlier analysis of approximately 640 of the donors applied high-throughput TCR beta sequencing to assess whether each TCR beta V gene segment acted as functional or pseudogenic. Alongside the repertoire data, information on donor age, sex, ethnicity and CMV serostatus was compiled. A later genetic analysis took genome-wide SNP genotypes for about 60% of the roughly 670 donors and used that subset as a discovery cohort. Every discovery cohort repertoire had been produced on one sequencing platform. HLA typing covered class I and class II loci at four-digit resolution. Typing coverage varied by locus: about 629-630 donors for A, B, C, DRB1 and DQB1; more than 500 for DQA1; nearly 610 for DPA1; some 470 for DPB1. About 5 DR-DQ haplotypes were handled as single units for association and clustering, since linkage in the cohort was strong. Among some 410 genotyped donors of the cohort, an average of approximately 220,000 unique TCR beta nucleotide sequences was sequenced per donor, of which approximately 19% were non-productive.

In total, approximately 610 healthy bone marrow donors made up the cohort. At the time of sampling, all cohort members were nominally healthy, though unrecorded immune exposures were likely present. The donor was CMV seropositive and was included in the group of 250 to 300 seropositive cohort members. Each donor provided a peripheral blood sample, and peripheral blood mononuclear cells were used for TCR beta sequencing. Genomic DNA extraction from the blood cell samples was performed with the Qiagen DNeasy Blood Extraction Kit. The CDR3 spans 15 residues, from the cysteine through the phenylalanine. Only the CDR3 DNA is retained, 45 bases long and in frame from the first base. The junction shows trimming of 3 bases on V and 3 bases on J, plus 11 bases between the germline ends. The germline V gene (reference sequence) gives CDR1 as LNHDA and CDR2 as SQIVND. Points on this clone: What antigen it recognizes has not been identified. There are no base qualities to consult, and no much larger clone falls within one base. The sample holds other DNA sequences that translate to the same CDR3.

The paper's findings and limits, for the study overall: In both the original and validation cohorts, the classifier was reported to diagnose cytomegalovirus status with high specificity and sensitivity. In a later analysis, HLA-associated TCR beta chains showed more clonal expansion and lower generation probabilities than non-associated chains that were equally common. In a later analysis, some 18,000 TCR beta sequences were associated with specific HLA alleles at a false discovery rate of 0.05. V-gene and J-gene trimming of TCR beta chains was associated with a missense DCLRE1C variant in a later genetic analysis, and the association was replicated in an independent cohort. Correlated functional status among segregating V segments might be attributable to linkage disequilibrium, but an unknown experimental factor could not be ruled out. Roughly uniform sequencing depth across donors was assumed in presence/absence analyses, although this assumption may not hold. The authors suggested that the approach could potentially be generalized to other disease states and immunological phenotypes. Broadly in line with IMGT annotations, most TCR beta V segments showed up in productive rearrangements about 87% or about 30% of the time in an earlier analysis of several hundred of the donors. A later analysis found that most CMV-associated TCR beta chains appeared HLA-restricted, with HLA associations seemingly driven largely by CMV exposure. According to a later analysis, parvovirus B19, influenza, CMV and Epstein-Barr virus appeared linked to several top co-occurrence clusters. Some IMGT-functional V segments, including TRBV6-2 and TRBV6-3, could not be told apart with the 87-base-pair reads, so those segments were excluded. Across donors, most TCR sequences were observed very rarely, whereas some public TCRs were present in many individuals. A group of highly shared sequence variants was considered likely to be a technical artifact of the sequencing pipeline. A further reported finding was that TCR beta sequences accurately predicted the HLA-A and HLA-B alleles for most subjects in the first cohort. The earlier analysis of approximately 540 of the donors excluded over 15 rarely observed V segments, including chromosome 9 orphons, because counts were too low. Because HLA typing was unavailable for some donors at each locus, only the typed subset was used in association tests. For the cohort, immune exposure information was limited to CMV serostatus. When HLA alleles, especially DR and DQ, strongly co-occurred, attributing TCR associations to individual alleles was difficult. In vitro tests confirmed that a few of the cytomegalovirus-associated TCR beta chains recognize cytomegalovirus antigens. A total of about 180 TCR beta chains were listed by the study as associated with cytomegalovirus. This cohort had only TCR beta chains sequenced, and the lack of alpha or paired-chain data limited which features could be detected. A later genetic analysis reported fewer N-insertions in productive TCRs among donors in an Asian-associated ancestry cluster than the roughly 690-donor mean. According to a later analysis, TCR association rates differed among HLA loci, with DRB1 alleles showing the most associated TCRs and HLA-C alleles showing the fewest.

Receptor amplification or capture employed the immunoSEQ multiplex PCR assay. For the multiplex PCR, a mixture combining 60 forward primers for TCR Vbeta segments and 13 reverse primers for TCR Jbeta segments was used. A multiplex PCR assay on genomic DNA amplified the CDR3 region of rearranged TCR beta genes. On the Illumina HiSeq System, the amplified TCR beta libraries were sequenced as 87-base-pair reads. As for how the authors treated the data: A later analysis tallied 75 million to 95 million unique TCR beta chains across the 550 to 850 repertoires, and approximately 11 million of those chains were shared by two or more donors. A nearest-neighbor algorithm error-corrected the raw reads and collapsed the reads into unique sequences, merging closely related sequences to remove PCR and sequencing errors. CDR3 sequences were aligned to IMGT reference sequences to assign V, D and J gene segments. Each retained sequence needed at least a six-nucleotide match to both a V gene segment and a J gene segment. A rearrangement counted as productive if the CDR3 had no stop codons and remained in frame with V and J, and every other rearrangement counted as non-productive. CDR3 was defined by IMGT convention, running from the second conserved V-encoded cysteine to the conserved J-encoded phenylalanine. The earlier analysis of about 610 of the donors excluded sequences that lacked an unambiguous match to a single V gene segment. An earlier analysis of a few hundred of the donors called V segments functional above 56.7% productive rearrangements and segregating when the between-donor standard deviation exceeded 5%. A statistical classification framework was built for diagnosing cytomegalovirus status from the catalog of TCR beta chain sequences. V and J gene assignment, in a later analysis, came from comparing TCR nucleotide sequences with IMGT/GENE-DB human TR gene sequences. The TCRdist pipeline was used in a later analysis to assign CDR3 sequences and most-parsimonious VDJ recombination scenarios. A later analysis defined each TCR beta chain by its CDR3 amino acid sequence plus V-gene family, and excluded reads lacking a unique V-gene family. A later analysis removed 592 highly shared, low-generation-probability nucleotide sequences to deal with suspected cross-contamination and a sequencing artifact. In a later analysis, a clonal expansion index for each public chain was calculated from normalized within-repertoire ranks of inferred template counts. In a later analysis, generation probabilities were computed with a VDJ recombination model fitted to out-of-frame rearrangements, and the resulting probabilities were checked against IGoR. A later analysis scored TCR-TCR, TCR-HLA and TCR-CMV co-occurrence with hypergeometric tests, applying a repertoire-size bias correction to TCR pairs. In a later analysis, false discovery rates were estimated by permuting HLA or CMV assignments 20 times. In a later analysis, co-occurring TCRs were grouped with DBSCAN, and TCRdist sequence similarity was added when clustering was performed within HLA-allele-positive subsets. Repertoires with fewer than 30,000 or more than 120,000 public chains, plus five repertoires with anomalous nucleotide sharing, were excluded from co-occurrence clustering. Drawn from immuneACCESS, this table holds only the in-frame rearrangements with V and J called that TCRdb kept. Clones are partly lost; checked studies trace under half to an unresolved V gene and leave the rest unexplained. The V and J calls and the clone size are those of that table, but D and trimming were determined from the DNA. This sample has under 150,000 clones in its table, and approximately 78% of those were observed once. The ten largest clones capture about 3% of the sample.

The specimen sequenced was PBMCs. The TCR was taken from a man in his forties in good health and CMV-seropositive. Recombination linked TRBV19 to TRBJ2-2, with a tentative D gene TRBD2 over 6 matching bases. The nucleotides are TGTGCCAGTAGTATGGGGGGAGATTACACCGGGGAGCTGTTTTTT. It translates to CASSMGGDYTGELFF.